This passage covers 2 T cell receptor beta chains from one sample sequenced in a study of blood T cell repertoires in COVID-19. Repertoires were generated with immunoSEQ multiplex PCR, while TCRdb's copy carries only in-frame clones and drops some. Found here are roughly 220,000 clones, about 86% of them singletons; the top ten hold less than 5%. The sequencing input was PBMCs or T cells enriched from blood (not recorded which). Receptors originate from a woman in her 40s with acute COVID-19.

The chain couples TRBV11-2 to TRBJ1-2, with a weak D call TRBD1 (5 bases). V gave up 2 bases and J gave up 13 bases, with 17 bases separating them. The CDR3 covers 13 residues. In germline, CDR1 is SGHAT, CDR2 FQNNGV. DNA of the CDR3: TGTGCCAGCAGCTTAAACCGACAGTCCGCAGTCACCTTC. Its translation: CASSLNRQSAVTF.

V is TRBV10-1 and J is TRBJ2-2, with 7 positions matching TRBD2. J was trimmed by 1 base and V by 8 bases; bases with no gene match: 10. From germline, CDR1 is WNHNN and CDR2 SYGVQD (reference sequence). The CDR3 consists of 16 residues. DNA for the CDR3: TGCGCCAGCCGACTAGCATCGGTGGGGAACACCGGGGAGCTGTTTTTT. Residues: CASRLASVGNTGELFF.